Presented here are 21 T cell receptor beta chains from one specimen sequenced in a study of blood T cell repertoires in COVID-19. This table comes from immunoSEQ multiplex PCR, and its TCRdb copy is limited to in-frame clones, with some not included. The sample includes about 60,000 clones, about 90% of them seen just once. Source material: peripheral blood. These receptors all stem from a human donor in a cohort sampled during active COVID-19.

V gene TRBV9 combines with J gene TRBJ2-7; no clear D. The CDR3 sequence is 13 residues long. The V end lost 0 bases, the J end lost 4 bases, and 8 bases lay between the germline ends. Germline CDR1 is SGDLS and CDR2 is YYNGEE. Written as DNA, the CDR3 is TGTGCCAGCAGCGTAGGACTTTTTTACGAGCAGTACTTC. Residues: CASSVGLFYEQYF.

The chain carries TRBV19 and TRBJ2-7; TRBD1 matches at 8 bases. CDR1 is LNHDA, CDR2 SQIVND, per germline (reference sequence). Unmatched junction bases numbered 16, after V lost 6 bases and J lost 3 bases. This CDR3 is built from 17 residues. CDR3 region: CASSTEGGPGQVYEQYF. DNA for the CDR3: TGTGCCAGTAGCACTGAGGGGGGACCGGGACAGGTCTACGAGCAGTACTTC.

About this clone: The sample carries other DNA sequences with the same CDR3. This CDR3 is CASSPTGGNTGELFF. The CDR3 nucleotides are TGTGCCAGCAGTCCCACAGGGGGGAACACCGGGGAGCTGTTTTTT. This sequence joins TRBV7-9 and TRBJ2-2; TRBD1 matches at 8 bases. The CDR3 is 15 amino acids. Germline V gene sequence: CDR1 SEHNR, CDR2 FQNEAQ (reference sequence). Losses at the gene ends were 6 bases for V and 1 base for J; bases not matched to a gene: 4.

This clone is a singleton in its sample. The CDR3 DNA reads TGTGCCAGCAGCCACCTGAAGGGGACAGGGCTCTCCTACAATGAGCAGTTCTTC. Its protein is CASSHLKGTGLSYNEQFF. The chain uses TRBV14 and TRBJ2-1; 9 positions match TRBD1. The length of the CDR3 is 18 residues. V lost 3 bases and J lost 0; bases outside the gene matches: 9. Germline loops: CDR1 SGHDN, CDR2 FVKESK. Drawing the rest from reference TRBV14 and TRBJ2-1, the complete variable domain is EAGVTQFPSHSVIEKGQTVTLRCDPISGHDNLYWYRRVMGKEIKFLLHFVKESKQDESGMPNNRFLAERTGGTYSTLKVQPAELEDSGVYFCASSHLKGTGLSYNEQFFGPGTRLTVL.

This chain links TRBV28 with TRBJ1-6; D is uncertain. V was trimmed by 6 bases and J by 7 bases, leaving 7 bases between them. Germline V gene lookup returns CDR1 MDHEN and CDR2 SYDVKM. The CDR3 is 12 residues long. CDR3 coding DNA: TGTGCCAGCAGCCCTGTAAATTCACCCCTCCACTTT. Residues: CASSPVNSPLHF.

The chain employs TRBV4-3 and TRBJ1-3; TRBD1 might be the D (6 bases). This CDR3 spans 15 amino acids. Trimming shortened V by 3 bases and J by 6 bases, and 15 bases separated the two germline ends. CDR1 is LGHNA, CDR2 YSLEER, per germline. The CDR3 loop reads CASSQATRGANTIYF. In DNA form, the CDR3 reads TGCGCCAGCAGCCAGGCCACCAGGGGTGCAAACACCATATATTTT.

The genes are TRBV12-3 or TRBV12-4 and TRBJ2-7; D is undetermined. The CDR3 length is 12 residues. Trimming cost V 1 base and J 7 bases, with 8 bases left between them. The CDR3 bases are TGTGCCAGCAGTTTAGTTGACACTGAGCAGTACTTC. Its protein is CASSLVDTEQYF.

This clone was counted once. The identical CDR3 is also encoded by other nucleotide sequences in the sample. The rearrangement links TRBV7-2 to TRBJ2-2; 7 bases fit TRBD2. Unmatched junction bases numbered 2, after V lost 1 base and J lost 0 bases. This CDR3 has 16 amino acids. Germline V gene data show CDR1 as SGHTA and CDR2 as FQGNSA. The CDR3 DNA follows: TGTGCCAGCAGCTTAGGTCTAGCGGCGAACACCGGGGAGCTGTTTTTT. This translates into CASSLGLAANTGELFF.

Here the CDR3 reads CASRKGAASSYEQYF. The CDR3 bases are TGTGCCAGTCGAAAGGGGGCTGCCAGCTCCTACGAGCAGTACTTC. This chain links TRBV19 with TRBJ2-7; 7 bases agree with TRBD1. J was trimmed by 0 bases and V by 8 bases; bases with no gene match: 10. Germline V CDR1 and CDR2: LNHDA, SQIVND (reference sequence). This CDR3 region has 15 residues. Full variable domain (outside the CDR3, taken from reference TRBV19 and TRBJ2-7): DGGITQSPKYLFRKEGQNVTLSCEQNLNHDAMYWYRQDPGQGLRLIYYSQIVNDFQKGDIAEGYSVSREKKESFPLTVTSAQKNPTAFYLCASRKGAASSYEQYFGPGTRLTVT.

The chain combines TRBV18 with TRBJ2-2; 12 positions match TRBD2. Germline V gene sequence: CDR1 KGHSH, CDR2 LQKENI. Trimming removed 2 bases from V and 7 bases from J; junction bases left unmatched: 11. This CDR3 comprises 18 residues. The chain's CDR3 is CASSPSPLAGGSDGELFF. In nucleotides, the CDR3 is TGTGCCAGCTCACCATCCCCACTAGCGGGAGGATCCGACGGGGAGCTGTTTTTT.

V and J are TRBV20-1 and TRBJ2-1; 7 bases are a match to TRBD1. The CDR3 covers 11 residues. Germline CDR1 reads DFQATT; CDR2 reads SNEGSKA (reference sequence). The trim removed 7 bases at V and 9 bases at J, leaving 6 bases unmatched. CDR3 loop: CSGQTGTEQFF. DNA of the CDR3: TGCAGTGGGCAGACAGGGACTGAGCAGTTCTTC.

This clone appeared a few times. The chain is built from TRBV7-9 and TRBJ2-1; 11 bases agree with TRBD2. This CDR3 is 15 amino acids long. V trimming: 5 bases; J trimming: 7 bases; junction bases outside the gene matches: 7. The germline gives CDR1 SEHNR, CDR2 FQNEAQ (reference sequence). The CDR3 sequence is CASSGIAGGVNEQFF. Here the CDR3 DNA reads TGTGCCAGCAGCGGGATAGCGGGAGGGGTTAATGAGCAGTTCTTC.

V and J are TRBV11-2 and TRBJ2-5; D not resolved. This CDR3 is 14 amino acids long. Germline V lookup: CDR1 SGHAT, CDR2 FQNNGV. Trimming removed 2 bases at V and 2 bases at J, with 9 bases between. CDR3 sequence: CASSLRSGQETQYF. CDR3 DNA: TGTGCCAGCAGCTTACGCTCCGGGCAAGAGACCCAGTACTTC.

This chain joins TRBV4-1 and TRBJ1-2, with 9 bases aligning to TRBD1. Per the germline V gene, CDR1 is MGHRA and CDR2 is YSYEKL. CDR3 size: 19 residues. With 0 bases clipped from V and 6 bases from J, the junction kept 17 bases outside the gene matches. CDR3 DNA sequence: TGCGCCAGCAGCCAAGACCCCACCGGGACAGGGACGTTACTCAATGGCTACACCTTC. It is translated as CASSQDPTGTGTLLNGYTF.

The rearrangement uses TRBV18 and TRBJ2-1, with D possibly being TRBD2 (6 bases). The V end was cut by 3 bases, the J end by 1 base, with 10 bases between. The CDR3 length is 15 residues. Germline values: CDR1 KGHSH, CDR2 LQKENI. The CDR3 protein is CASSPGLHSYNEQFF. The CDR3, as DNA: TGTGCCAGCTCACCCGGACTACATTCCTACAATGAGCAGTTCTTC.

V usage is TRBV7-2 and J usage is TRBJ1-6; a weak D match, TRBD1 (5 bases). Germline V gives CDR1 SGHTA, CDR2 FQGNSA. V was clipped by 5 bases and J by 8 bases, with 16 bases between them. The CDR3 spans 15 residues. CDR3 in amino acids: CASSRIGLGDSPLHF. In nucleotides, the CDR3 is TGTGCCAGCAGCCGGATAGGGTTAGGGGATTCACCCCTCCACTTT.

The rearrangement links TRBV9 to TRBJ2-1; D uncertain. CDR3 length: 13 amino acids. From germline, CDR1 is SGDLS and CDR2 YYNGEE. V was trimmed by 3 bases and J by 7 bases, leaving 11 bases between them. The chain's CDR3 is CASSAPRLNEQFF. CDR3 bases: TGTGCCAGCAGCGCCCCCCGTTTGAATGAGCAGTTCTTC. Variable domain in full (rest from reference TRBV9 and TRBJ2-1): DSGVTQTPKHLITATGQRVTLRCSPRSGDLSVYWYQQSLDQGLQFLIQYYNGEERAKGNILERFSAQQFPDLHSELNLSSLELGDSALYFCASSAPRLNEQFFGPGTRLTVL.

The V and J genes are TRBV11-2 and TRBJ2-7; 14 bases line up with TRBD2. CDR1 SGHAT and CDR2 FQNNGV come from the germline V gene. V shed 4 bases and J 6 bases; nucleotides not matched to a gene: 5. The CDR3 is made up of 15 amino acids. The DNA of the CDR3 is TGTGCCAGCAGCTCTACCGGGACTAGCGGGAGCGAGCAGTACTTC. Amino acids: CASSSTGTSGSEQYF.

This CDR3 is CASTGTSGVGEQFF. The CDR3 DNA sequence: TGTGCCAGCACCGGGACTAGCGGGGTGGGGGAGCAGTTCTTC. The chain is built from TRBV3-1 (or the pseudogene TRBV3-2) and TRBJ2-1; 13 bases fit TRBD2. The CDR3 is 14 residues long. Germline trimming cut 7 bases from V and 10 bases from J; bases unmatched to any gene: 7. Germline lookup yields CDR1 LGHDT and CDR2 YNNKEL (reference sequence).

The chain employs TRBV28 and TRBJ2-7; 14 bases are a match to TRBD2. This CDR3 is built from 17 residues. With V trimmed by 8 bases and J by 4 bases, 13 bases remained unmatched. Germline CDR1 MDHEN, CDR2 SYDVKM. The CDR3 is CASWTGTSGSIMYEQYF. CDR3 in DNA: TGTGCCAGCTGGACCGGGACTAGCGGGAGTATTATGTACGAGCAGTACTTC.

The chain employs TRBV25-1 and TRBJ1-5; maybe TRBD1 (5 bases). The V gene's germline CDR1 is MGHDK and CDR2 SYGVNS. V gave up 6 bases and J gave up 7 bases, with 19 bases separating them. The CDR3 is 15 residues long. The CDR3 sequence: CASSPGGVGIQPQHF. CDR3 coding DNA: TGTGCCAGCAGCCCCGGGGGTGTAGGGATCCAGCCCCAGCATTTT. Supplemented by reference TRBV25-1 and TRBJ1-5, the full variable domain reads EADIYQTPRYLVIGTGKKITLECSQTMGHDKMYWYQQDPGMELHLIHYSYGVNSTEKGDLSSESTVSRIRTEHFPLTLESARPSHTSQYLCASSPGGVGIQPQHFGDGTRLSIL.